This T cell receptor (beta chain) comes out of a study of CD8+CD57+ T cells in acquired aplastic anemia. Background on the study: Isolated CD4+ and CD8+ cells, once sorted, yielded DNA averaging roughly 3.4 ug. Study observations and caveats: A set of roughly 27 CD8+ CDR3 sequences was shared between patients and controls, and these sequences appeared highly expressed in patients.

This clonotype came up once. Its antigen remains unknown. Germline CDR1 and CDR2: LNHNV and YYDKDF (reference sequence). V trimming: 1 base; J trimming: 8 bases; junction bases outside the gene matches: 9. This CDR3 contains 15 residues. Template material for TCR beta VDJ and CDR3 profiling consisted of genomic DNA. TCRdb ran MiXCR on the reads and lists one entry per CDR3 protein. The sample records about 110,000 distinct CDR3 sequences, approximately 49% being singletons. The TCR originated in a human donor in good health, serving as a control. The sequenced sample was sorted CD4+, CD8+, or CD8+CD57+ T cells (not recorded which) from PBMCs. V gene TRBV15 combines with J gene TRBJ2-7; 9 bases agree with TRBD1. The CDR3 reads CATSRGPGTGFKQYF. The CDR3 bases are TGTGCCACCAGCAGAGGGCCAGGGACAGGGTTTAAGCAGTACTTC.